These 5 T cell receptor beta chains share one sample of origin, sequenced in a study of T cells in Graves' hyperthyroidism and ophthalmopathy. Template material for amplifying TCR beta CDR3 regions consisted of RNA transcripts. First-round RT-PCR with HTBI primers amplified the TCR CDR3 region. MiXCR was run by TCRdb on the multiplex PCR reads, yielding one entry per CDR3 protein. The table has some 490,000 distinct CDR3 sequences, 22% seen once. The sequenced sample consisted of blood. These receptors were collected from a woman aged 70-85 years with Graves' ophthalmopathy.

The chain is built from TRBV20-1 and TRBJ2-7; 8 nucleotides line up with TRBD1. The junction had 8 bases not matched to a gene; V was cut back by 0 bases and J by 4 bases. CDR1 and CDR2 (germline): DFQATT, SNEGSKA (reference sequence). The CDR3 covers 15 residues. The CDR3, as DNA: TGCAGTGCTAGAGATCTGGACAGGGTCGGGTACGAGCAGTACTTC. As protein: CSARDLDRVGYEQYF.

The rearrangement uses TRBV7-9 and TRBJ2-5; 7 bases fit TRBD2. Germline V gives CDR1 SEHNR, CDR2 FQNEAQ (reference sequence). With V trimmed by 0 bases and J by 4 bases, 2 bases remained unmatched. CDR3 length: 14 amino acids. CDR3 sequence reads: CASSLAVAGETQYF. Here the CDR3 DNA reads TGTGCCAGCAGCTTAGCGGTAGCGGGAGAGACCCAGTACTTC.

Regarding this clonotype: Given a much more abundant clone one base away, this may be a read error. The chain has TRBV12-3 or TRBV12-4 and TRBJ2-5, with TRBD1 matching over 10 bases. The CDR3 extends over 14 amino acids. The CDR3 reads CASSRTGGMETLYF. The CDR3 DNA is TGTGCCAGCAGTCGGACAGGGGGAATGGAGACCCTGTACTTC.

Only a few counts were recorded for this clonotype. This CDR3 is CAIRPGLAVNTGELFF. Written as DNA, the CDR3 is TGTGCCATCAGACCCGGACTAGCGGTTAACACCGGGGAGCTGTTTTTT. V and J are TRBV10-3 and TRBJ2-2; 10 bases are shared with TRBD2. This CDR3 contains 16 residues. V lost 6 bases and J lost 2; bases outside the gene matches: 6. From germline, CDR1 is ENHRY and CDR2 SYGVKD.

At least ten counts were recorded for this clonotype. A read error may produce the germline difference seen at one junction end. The genes are TRBV27 and TRBJ1-1; D is ambiguous. The CDR3 is made up of 13 amino acids. Germline values: CDR1 MNHEY, CDR2 SMNVEV (reference sequence). The CDR3 DNA follows: TGTGCCAGCAGATTATTCAGGAACACTGAAGCTTTCTTT. It is translated as CASRLFRNTEAFF.